The 17 T cell receptor beta chains reported below all come from one sample, sequenced in a study of shared clonotypes between healthy human individuals. Measured with immunoSEQ multiplex PCR; TCRdb has only the in-frame clones, and not every one. The sample lists approximately 530,000 clones; roughly 95% were seen once. The sample taken for sequencing was naive CD4+ T cells sorted from blood. Noted subset: CD45RA+ positively selected. These receptors originate from a woman aged 25 to 39 in good health.

The V gene is TRBV23-1, the J gene TRBJ2-5; no firm D call. TRBV23-1 is noted as an ORF with a role that remains uncertain. This CDR3 contains 15 residues. V gave up 4 bases and J gave up 7 bases, with 19 bases separating them. The CDR3 spells CASSRSGTMKGTQYF. CDR3 in DNA: TGCGCCAGCAGTCGGTCAGGTACCATGAAGGGGACCCAGTACTTC.

V usage is TRBV5-4 and J usage is TRBJ2-7; TRBD2 might be the D (6 bases). Germline CDR1 is SGHNT and CDR2 is YYREEE (reference sequence). Trimming stripped 4 bases from V and 2 bases from J, with 16 bases between. This CDR3 comprises 15 residues. The chain's CDR3 is CASSPAGLQAYEQYF. As DNA, the CDR3 is TGTGCCAGCAGCCCGGCGGGACTCCAGGCCTACGAGCAGTACTTC.

CDR3 in DNA: TGTGCCAGCAAAAAGACTAGCGGCTCCTACGAGCAGTACTTC. Its protein product is CASKKTSGSYEQYF. The chain uses TRBV19 and TRBJ2-7; 9 nucleotides line up with TRBD2. Germline CDR1 reads LNHDA; CDR2 reads SQIVND (reference sequence). The CDR3 loop spans 14 amino acids. Trimming at V came to 9 bases and at J to 0 bases, leaving 6 bases not matched to a gene.

This clone has a single count. V usage is TRBV5-4 and J usage is TRBJ2-3; D is unclear. Germline V gene sequence: CDR1 SGHNT, CDR2 YYREEE (reference sequence). The CDR3 is made up of 14 amino acids. V was shortened by 4 bases and J by 4 bases, with 13 bases between the two germline ends. CDR3: CASSREILADTQYF. The CDR3 DNA reads as TGTGCCAGCAGCCGTGAAATTTTAGCAGATACGCAGTATTTT.

CDR3 coding DNA: TGTGCCAGCAGTGTCTCTGGTAGGGGCATTCAGTACTTC. Translated: CASSVSGRGIQYF. The J gene is TRBJ2-4, the V gene TRBV2; tentative D call: TRBD1 (5 bases). V was shortened by 4 bases and J by 9 bases, with 13 bases between the two germline ends. The CDR3 runs to 13 residues. Germline V CDR1 and CDR2: SNHLY, FYNNEI.

The rearrangement joins TRBV2 to TRBJ2-1, with a weak D call TRBD2 (5 bases). Deletions cut 4 bases from V and 3 bases from J, with 16 bases between. Germline values: CDR1 SNHLY, CDR2 FYNNEI. This CDR3 contains 16 residues. The CDR3 bases are TGTGCCAGCAGTGGGAGGATGGGATACCGCTACAATGAGCAGTTCTTC. Its translation: CASSGRMGYRYNEQFF. The complete variable domain, with remaining parts taken from reference TRBV2 and TRBJ2-1, reads EPEVTQTPSHQVTQMGQEVILRCVPISNHLYFYWYRQILGQKVEFLVSFYNNEISEKSEIFDDQFSVERPDGSNFTLKIRSTKLEDSAMYFCASSGRMGYRYNEQFFGPGTRLTVL.

The chain joins TRBV27 to TRBJ2-7; tentatively, D is TRBD2 (5 bases). This CDR3 comprises 13 residues. The germline CDR1 and CDR2 sequences are MNHEY and SMNVEV (reference sequence). V was clipped by 4 bases and J by 4 bases, with 11 bases between them. CDR3 sequence: CASSYGNRYEQYF. Written as DNA, the CDR3 is TGTGCCAGCAGTTACGGGAACAGATACGAGCAGTACTTC.

This clone is a singleton in its sample. The chain joins TRBV7-2 to TRBJ2-7; D remains ambiguous. Germline V gene data show CDR1 as SGHTA and CDR2 as FQGNSA. The CDR3 spans 11 residues. Trimming shortened V by 4 bases and J by 2 bases, and 3 bases separated the two germline ends. The CDR3 DNA is TGTGCCAGCAGCTCGGCCTACGAGCAGTACTTC. It specifies CASSSAYEQYF.

The CDR3 sequence is CASSSLAGGRDTQYF. Here the CDR3 DNA reads TGTGCCAGCAGCTCGCTAGCGGGGGGGCGGGATACGCAGTATTTT. This rearrangement joins TRBV5-4 to TRBJ2-3, with 12 nucleotides matching TRBD2. The V gene end was trimmed by 3 bases and the J gene end by 6 bases; junction bases not matched to a gene: 5. Germline V gene lookup returns CDR1 SGHNT and CDR2 YYREEE (reference sequence). The CDR3 length is 15 residues.

This chain connects TRBV9 to TRBJ2-1; 7 bases line up with TRBD2. The CDR3 sequence is 14 residues long. Germline CDR1 and CDR2: SGDLS and YYNGEE. The junction had 7 bases not matched to a gene; V was cut back by 7 bases and J by 3 bases. The DNA of the CDR3 is TGTGCCAGCTCAGTTGGACTAGACTACAATGAGCAGTTCTTC. This gives the protein CASSVGLDYNEQFF. The full variable domain, in which reference TRBV9 and TRBJ2-1 provide the parts outside the CDR3, is DSGVTQTPKHLITATGQRVTLRCSPRSGDLSVYWYQQSLDQGLQFLIQYYNGEERAKGNILERFSAQQFPDLHSELNLSSLELGDSALYFCASSVGLDYNEQFFGPGTRLTVL.

The chain is built from TRBV18 and TRBJ1-1; 8 positions agree with TRBD1. CDR1 and CDR2 (germline): KGHSH, LQKENI. V trimming: 4 bases; J trimming: 4 bases; junction bases outside the gene matches: 2. This CDR3 contains 13 residues. The CDR3 loop is CASSQTGGTEAFF. The CDR3 DNA sequence: TGTGCCAGCTCACAAACAGGGGGCACTGAAGCTTTCTTT.

V is TRBV29-1 and J is TRBJ1-3; D gene uncertain. This CDR3 has 16 amino acids. Germline values: CDR1 SQVTM, CDR2 ANQGSEA. V lost 0 bases and J lost 0, with 12 bases in between. The CDR3 loop reads CSVEDQTVSSGNTIYF. The CDR3 DNA follows: TGCAGCGTTGAAGATCAAACAGTCTCCTCTGGAAACACCATATATTTT.

This chain uses TRBV2 with TRBJ2-7, with a weak D call TRBD1 (8 bases). Germline-derived CDR1 and CDR2 are SNHLY and FYNNEI. V was cut by 4 bases and J by 3 bases, with 13 bases left in between. This CDR3 has 14 residues. In DNA, the CDR3 is TGTGCCAGCAGTGCGGACAGGGACTACTACGAGCAGTACTTC. Its protein is CASSADRDYYEQYF.

This clone occurred a few times. The chain recombines TRBV28 with TRBJ1-5, with a weak D call TRBD1 (5 bases). CDR1 is MDHEN and CDR2 is SYDVKM in the germline V gene. The V end lost 3 bases, the J end lost 1 base, and 10 bases lay between the germline ends. The CDR3 totals 15 residues. CDR3 residues: CASSFRGGSNQPQHF. CDR3 DNA sequence: TGTGCCAGCAGTTTTAGGGGTGGGAGCAATCAGCCCCAGCATTTT.

DNA for the CDR3: TGTGCCAGCAGTTCCCCGGGACTAGCGGGAGCCGGGGAGCTGTTTTTT. This translates into CASSSPGLAGAGELFF. The chain recombines TRBV27 with TRBJ2-2, with 14 bases identical to TRBD2. CDR1 is MNHEY and CDR2 is SMNVEV in the germline V gene (reference sequence). The V gene end was trimmed by 4 bases and the J gene end by 6 bases; junction bases not matched to a gene: 4. CDR3 length equals 16 residues.

J is TRBJ2-5 and V is TRBV4-2, with 10 bases fitting TRBD2. J lost 9 bases, V lost 0 bases, and 4 bases had no gene match. Per the germline V gene, CDR1 is LGHNA and CDR2 is YNFKEQ. The CDR3 contains 14 residues. CDR3 sequence (DNA): TGTGCCAGCAGCCAAGATCTAGCGGGAGATGCCCAGTACTTC. Translating gives CASSQDLAGDAQYF.

This chain uses TRBV28 with TRBJ1-1; 9 nucleotides line up with TRBD1. The CDR3 length is 14 residues. V shed 10 bases and J 4 bases; nucleotides not matched to a gene: 10. In germline, CDR1 is MDHEN, CDR2 SYDVKM. The CDR3 sequence: CATFRDRVSTEAFF. CDR3 coding DNA: TGTGCCACCTTTCGGGACAGGGTTAGCACTGAAGCTTTCTTT.